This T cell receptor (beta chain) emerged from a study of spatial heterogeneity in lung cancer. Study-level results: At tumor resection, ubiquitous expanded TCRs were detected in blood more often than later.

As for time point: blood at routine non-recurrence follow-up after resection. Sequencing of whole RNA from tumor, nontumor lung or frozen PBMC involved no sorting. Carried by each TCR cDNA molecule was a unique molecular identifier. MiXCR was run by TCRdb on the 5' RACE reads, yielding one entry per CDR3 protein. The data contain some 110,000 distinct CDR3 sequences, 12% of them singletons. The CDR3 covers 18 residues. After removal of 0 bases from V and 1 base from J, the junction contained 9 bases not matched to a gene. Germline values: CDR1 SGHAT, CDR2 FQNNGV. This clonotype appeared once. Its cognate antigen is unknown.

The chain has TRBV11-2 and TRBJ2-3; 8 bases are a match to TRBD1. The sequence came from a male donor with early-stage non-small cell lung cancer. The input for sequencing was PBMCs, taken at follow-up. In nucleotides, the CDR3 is TGTGCCAGCAGCTTAGAGTATGCAGGGGGCCCCGGCACAGATACGCAGTATTTT. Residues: CASSLEYAGGPGTDTQYF.